This T cell receptor beta chain is drawn from a study of blood T cell repertoires in COVID-19. Study overall: COVID-19 samples from acute and convalescent phases originated in the United States, Italy and Spain. From T cells, B-cell-depleted T cells, or PBMCs came the material, which was cDNA or gDNA.

Sequencing used immunoSEQ multiplex PCR; TCRdb keeps in-frame clones, though not all of them. Among about 240,000 clones listed, approximately 85% were seen once. The CDR3 is 15 residues long. With V trimmed by 1 base and J by 8 bases, 1 base remained unmatched. CDR1 MGHRA and CDR2 YSYEKL come from the germline V gene. The genes are TRBV4-1 and TRBJ2-1, with 14 bases that match TRBD2. The origin of this receptor is a woman aged 55-75 years with active or convalescent COVID-19. The material sequenced was peripheral blood. The CDR3, as DNA: TGCGCCAGCAGCCAAGGACTAGCGGGGGGGTATGAGCAGTTCTTC. Encoded protein: CASSQGLAGGYEQFF.